These 18 T cell receptor beta chains originate from one sample sequenced in a study of blood T cell repertoires in COVID-19. The method was immunoSEQ multiplex PCR; TCRdb's version includes in-frame clones alone and lacks a portion of them. The sample contains around 230,000 clones, under 90% of which appear only once. Sequencing was carried out using peripheral blood. These TCRs come from a woman aged 40-49 years with active or convalescent COVID-19.

This clone was seen once. This chain connects TRBV5-1 to TRBJ1-3; D gene ambiguous. V gave up 5 bases and J gave up 0 bases, with 9 bases separating them. The CDR3 consists of 14 residues. The germline CDR1 and CDR2 sequences are SGHRS and YFSETQ. CDR3 in amino acids: CASRVGSSGNTIYF. The DNA of the CDR3 is TGCGCCAGCAGGGTAGGGAGCTCTGGAAACACCATATATTTT.

The V gene is TRBV5-4, the J gene TRBJ1-3; no firm D call. The CDR3 is 16 amino acids. Trimming cost V 0 bases and J 4 bases, with 14 bases left between them. Germline assignment: CDR1 SGHNT and CDR2 YYREEE (reference sequence). For the CDR3, the DNA is TGTGCCAGCAGCTTGGACCCGCGGGGAGACGGAAACACCATATATTTT. Protein product: CASSLDPRGDGNTIYF.

The chain joins TRBV5-8 to TRBJ2-5; tentatively, D is TRBD1 (6 bases). The CDR3 spans 17 residues. V was trimmed by 3 bases and J by 0 bases, leaving 18 bases between them. The germline V gene encodes CDR1 SGHTS and CDR2 YDEGEE. The CDR3 reads CASSYDPRDTYQETQYF. In DNA form, the CDR3 reads TGTGCCAGCAGCTACGATCCCCGGGACACCTACCAAGAGACCCAGTACTTC.

The V call is TRBV6-1, the J call TRBJ1-3; D ambiguous. In germline, CDR1 is MNHNS, CDR2 SASEGT. CDR3 length: 14 amino acids. The V end lost 1 base, the J end lost 2 bases, and 6 bases lay between the germline ends. In nucleotides, the CDR3 is TGTGCCAGCAGTGAAGGGGCGACTGGAAACACCATATATTTT. Translated, it gives CASSEGATGNTIYF.

As for this clone: Additional DNA sequences in this sample encode the identical CDR3. The rearrangement joins TRBV27 to TRBJ2-7, with a tentative D call TRBD2 (6 bases). Germline assignment: CDR1 MNHEY and CDR2 SMNVEV (reference sequence). The CDR3 loop spans 14 amino acids. V shed 4 bases and J shed 1 base, with 11 bases lying between them. CDR3 in DNA: TGTGCCAGCAGTTCCCGGGGGTCATCCTACGAGCAGTACTTC. As protein: CASSSRGSSYEQYF.

Comment on this clone: At one boundary the junction diverges from the germline segment, which might be a read error. V is TRBV27 and J is TRBJ1-1, with TRBD1 identical over 9 bases. The CDR3 runs to 14 residues. In germline, CDR1 is MNHEY, CDR2 SMNVEV (reference sequence). The CDR3 region is CASSLDRDRAEAFF. The CDR3 nucleotides read TGTGCCAGCAGTCTTGACCGGGACAGGGCTGAGGCTTTCTTT.

The gene calls are TRBV10-3 and TRBJ2-4, with D possibly matching TRBD1 (6 bases). The V gene lost 10 bases and the J gene lost 4 bases, with 14 bases spanning the gap. The CDR3 runs 13 residues. Germline assignment: CDR1 ENHRY and CDR2 SYGVKD. CDR3: CATQTDRKNIQYF. In DNA form, the CDR3 reads TGTGCCACCCAAACGGACAGAAAAAACATTCAGTACTTC.

The rearrangement uses TRBV5-6 and TRBJ1-4; no clear D gene. The germline gives CDR1 SGHDT, CDR2 YYEEEE. The CDR3 extends over 14 amino acids. The V end was cut by 1 base, the J end by 0 bases, with 4 bases between. CDR3 residues: CASSLFTTNEKLFF. In DNA form, the CDR3 reads TGTGCCAGCAGCTTGTTCACAACTAATGAAAAACTGTTTTTT.

CDR3 amino acids: CASSFEGYGGEGVTEAFF. In nucleotides, the CDR3 is TGCGCCAGCAGCTTTGAGGGTTATGGGGGAGAGGGGGTCACTGAAGCTTTCTTT. V and J are TRBV5-1 and TRBJ1-1; possible D gene TRBD1, 6 bases. CDR1 SGHRS and CDR2 YFSETQ come from the germline V gene. Between the trimmed V and J ends, which lost 2 bases and 4 bases, there was a span of 24 bases. The CDR3 contains 18 residues.

The chain links TRBV5-1 to TRBJ1-3; maybe TRBD1 (6 bases). Germline CDR1 is SGHRS and CDR2 is YFSETQ. CDR3 size: 15 residues. The ends were cut back, 4 bases at V and 4 bases at J, with 15 bases in the middle. This chain's CDR3 is CASSQEQGFGNTIYF. The DNA for the CDR3 is TGCGCCAGCAGCCAAGAGCAGGGGTTCGGAAACACCATATATTTT.

The chain combines TRBV28 with TRBJ1-4; D might be TRBD1 (6 bases). Germline V gives CDR1 MDHEN, CDR2 SYDVKM. V dropped 6 bases and J dropped 0 bases, with 14 bases sitting between them. CDR3 size: 16 residues. CDR3 loop: CASRQQGRATNEKLFF. The CDR3 nucleotides read TGTGCCAGCAGACAACAGGGACGCGCAACTAATGAAAAACTGTTTTTT.

The CDR3 sequence: CASSQDPQGISNEKLFF. In DNA form, the CDR3 reads TGCGCCAGCAGCCAAGATCCCCAGGGGATATCTAATGAAAAACTGTTTTTT. This sequence joins TRBV4-3 and TRBJ1-4, with D possibly TRBD1 on 6 matching bases. CDR1 is LGHNA, CDR2 YSLEER, per germline. The CDR3 covers 17 residues. V was clipped by 0 bases and J by 3 bases, with 14 bases between them.

The V call is TRBV30, the J call TRBJ1-1; D remains unclear. The CDR3 extends over 15 amino acids. Trimming pared 0 bases from V and 11 bases from J, leaving 22 bases between. Germline CDR1 GTSNPN, CDR2 SVGIG (reference sequence). The CDR3 region has the DNA TGTGCCTGGAGTGTGCCCGGGTCTCTTAAAGGTTGGGCTTTCTTT. Its protein is CAWSVPGSLKGWAFF.

This clone was observed a few times. The rearrangement joins TRBV29-1 to TRBJ2-3, with 13 bases fitting TRBD2. Germline V CDR1 and CDR2: SQVTM, ANQGSEA. The CDR3 contains 15 residues. The V and J ends lost 5 bases and 4 bases, in that order; junction bases with no gene match: 6. For the CDR3, the DNA is TGCAGCGTTCCGACTAGCGGGGGGTTATCAGATACGCAGTATTTT. It translates to CSVPTSGGLSDTQYF.

The chain is built from TRBV10-3 and TRBJ1-2, with D uncertain. Germline-derived CDR1 and CDR2 are ENHRY and SYGVKD. CDR3 length: 15 residues. Trimming cost V 4 bases and J 3 bases, with 15 bases left between them. The CDR3 nucleotides are TGTGCCATCAGTGGGCCCCTAACGGCGGACTATGGCTACACCTTC. Its protein product is CAISGPLTADYGYTF.

This clone occurred once. The chain carries TRBV9 and TRBJ1-2, with D possibly matching TRBD1 (6 bases). V shed 2 bases and J shed 8 bases, with 16 bases lying between them. This CDR3 spans 14 amino acids. Germline V gene data show CDR1 as SGDLS and CDR2 as YYNGEE. The CDR3 DNA reads as TGTGCCAGCAGCGTGGACAGTCTGACGGGGGGCTACACCTTC. It encodes CASSVDSLTGGYTF.

The chain carries TRBV7-8 and TRBJ2-2; D not resolved. With 2 bases removed from V and 0 bases from J, the gap between germline ends came to 10 bases. CDR3 length: 16 residues. Germline-derived CDR1 and CDR2 are SGHVS and FQNEAQ. CDR3: CASSLLPGANTGELFF. For the CDR3, the DNA is TGTGCCAGCAGCTTATTGCCAGGCGCGAACACCGGGGAGCTGTTTTTT.

The rearrangement uses TRBV5-1 and TRBJ2-7; 8 bases align to TRBD1. The CDR3 length is 15 residues. Germline-derived CDR1 and CDR2 are SGHRS and YFSETQ. J gave up 1 base and V 3 bases, and 6 bases lay outside the gene matches. CDR3 bases: TGCGCCAGCAGCTGGGGGCAGGGGGCTTCCTACGAGCAGTACTTC. It codes for CASSWGQGASYEQYF.